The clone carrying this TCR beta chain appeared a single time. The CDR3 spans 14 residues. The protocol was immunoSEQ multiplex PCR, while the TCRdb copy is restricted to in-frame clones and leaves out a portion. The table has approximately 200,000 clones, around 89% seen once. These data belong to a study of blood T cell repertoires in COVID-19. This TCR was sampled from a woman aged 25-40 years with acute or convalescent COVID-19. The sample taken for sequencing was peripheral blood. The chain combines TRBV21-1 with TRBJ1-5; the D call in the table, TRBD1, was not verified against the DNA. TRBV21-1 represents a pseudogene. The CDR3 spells CASSRTGWRQPQHF. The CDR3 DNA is TGTGCCAGCAGCAGGACAGGGTGGAGACAGCCCCAGCATTTT.